The source of this TCR beta chain is a study of blood T cell repertoires in COVID-19. Study context: The analysed material was cDNA or gDNA that came from T cells, B-cell-depleted T cells, or PBMCs.

Germline CDR1 is MNHEY and CDR2 is SVGAGI. CDR3 length: 16 amino acids. Trimming took 4 bases from V and 4 from J; bases not matched to a gene: 9. Repertoires were generated with immunoSEQ multiplex PCR, while TCRdb's copy carries only in-frame clones and drops some. In the table there are fewer than 150,000 clones, around 89% of which are singletons. The sequenced sample was peripheral blood. This receptor was obtained from a human donor in a cohort sampled during active COVID-19. V gene TRBV6-5 combines with J gene TRBJ2-3, with TRBD1 matching over 9 bases. This CDR3 is CASSSPGQGFSDTQYF. In nucleotides, the CDR3 is TGTGCCAGCAGTTCCCCGGGACAGGGATTTTCAGATACGCAGTATTTT.